The T cell receptor beta chain under discussion was sequenced for a study of tumor-infiltrating lymphocytes in oesophageal squamous cell carcinoma. V trimming: 2 bases; J trimming: 8 bases; junction bases outside the gene matches: 11. The CDR3 runs to 16 residues. Germline CDR1 reads MNHNY; CDR2 reads SVGAGI (reference sequence). TCRdb called the PCR reads again in MiXCR, with one record for every CDR3 protein. Counted here are approximately 20,000 distinct CDR3 sequences, less than 45% occurring once; the ten biggest clones make up about 39%. There are many counts of this clonotype. The receptor was derived from a male donor with esophageal squamous cell carcinoma. The chain links TRBV6-6 to TRBJ1-2; 10 bases are shared with TRBD1. Sequencing input: esophageal tumor tissue. The DNA of the CDR3 is TGTGCCAGCAGTTACGCCGGGACAGGGGATCCTCGGGGCTACACCTTC. Residues: CASSYAGTGDPRGYTF.